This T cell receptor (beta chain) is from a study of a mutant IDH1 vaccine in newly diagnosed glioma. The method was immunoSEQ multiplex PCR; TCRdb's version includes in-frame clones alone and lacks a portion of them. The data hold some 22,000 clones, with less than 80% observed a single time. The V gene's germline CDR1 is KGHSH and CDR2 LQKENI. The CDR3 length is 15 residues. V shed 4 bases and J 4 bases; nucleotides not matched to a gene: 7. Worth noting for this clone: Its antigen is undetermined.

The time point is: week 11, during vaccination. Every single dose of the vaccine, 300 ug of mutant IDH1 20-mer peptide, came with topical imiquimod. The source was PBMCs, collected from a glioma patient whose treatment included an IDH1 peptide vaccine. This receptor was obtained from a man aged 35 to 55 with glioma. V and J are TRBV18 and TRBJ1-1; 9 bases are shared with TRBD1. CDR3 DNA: TGTGCCAGCTCACTCTGGACAGGGGTGGGCACTGAAGCTTTCTTT. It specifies CASSLWTGVGTEAFF.